This T cell receptor (beta chain) was captured in a study of response to subunit inactivated influenza vaccine. CDR3 length: 17 residues. V lost 6 bases, J lost 0 bases, and 18 bases lay in between. A single record per CDR3 protein comes from TCRdb applying MiXCR to the RT-PCR reads. The table records around 200,000 distinct CDR3 sequences, 9.5% to 15% of them present only once. This clonotype showed up many times. The same sample was also used in a study of T cells expressing NK-cell markers. That publication notes: UMI-tagged 5'RACE template switching yielded the TCR beta cDNA. For several experiments, T cell sorting was restricted to the alpha-beta TCR population by means of an anti-gamma-delta TCR antibody.

The chain joins TRBV12-3 or TRBV12-4 to TRBJ2-1; D not certain. The receptor was derived from a man aged 45-60 years who received an inactivated influenza vaccine. The source material was CD8+ T cells sorted from PBMCs, sampled approximately 13 days after vaccination. CDR3 sequence: CASSHRGRVISYNEQFF. DNA of the CDR3: TGTGCCAGCAGCCATCGTGGTCGGGTGATCTCCTACAATGAGCAGTTCTTC.